These 19 T cell receptor beta chains were all obtained from the same sample, sequenced in a study of siplizumab effects on memory and regulatory T cells. Assay: immunoSEQ multiplex PCR; the TCRdb copy retains only in-frame clones and omits some. This table holds 85,000 to 130,000 clones, more than 90% found once. The sequenced sample was CD4+ T cells sorted from blood. The origin of the receptors is a human donor in good health. Some clones in this sample may be carry-over from other donors' samples.

The V and J genes are TRBV28 and TRBJ1-1, with D possibly being TRBD1 (6 bases). The length of the CDR3 is 19 residues. V dropped 3 bases and J dropped 0 bases, with 23 bases sitting between them. CDR1 and CDR2 from the germline V gene are MDHEN and SYDVKM. CDR3 region: CASSFVQGPRRRMNTEAFF. CDR3 DNA sequence: TGTGCCAGCAGTTTCGTGCAGGGGCCGCGGAGACGAATGAACACTGAAGCTTTCTTT. Full variable domain (missing parts from reference TRBV28 and TRBJ1-1): DVKVTQSSRYLVKRTGEKVFLECVQDMDHENMFWYRQDPGLGLRLIYFSYDVKMKEKGDIPEGYSVSREKKERFSLILESASTNQTSMYLCASSFVQGPRRRMNTEAFFGQGTRLTVV.

V is TRBV5-1 and J is TRBJ1-1; D uncertain. The V end lost 0 bases, the J end lost 4 bases, and 13 bases lay between the germline ends. Germline lookup yields CDR1 SGHRS and CDR2 YFSETQ. The CDR3 has 15 residues. The CDR3 here is CASSLEGFGSTEAFF. CDR3 bases: TGCGCCAGCAGCTTGGAGGGCTTTGGATCCACTGAAGCTTTCTTT.

This chain links TRBV18 with TRBJ2-5; possibly TRBD2 for D (5 bases). The J call may be wrong; the DNA end is better matched by TRBJ2-7. CDR1 is KGHSH, CDR2 LQKENI, per germline. The CDR3 is 13 amino acids. The CDR3 loop reads CASSPATTYEQYF. CDR3 DNA sequence: TGTGCCAGCTCACCAGCGACTACTTACGAGCAGTACTTC.

V is TRBV9 and J is TRBJ1-5, with a possible D match to TRBD1 (5 bases). Per germline, CDR1 SGDLS and CDR2 YYNGEE. This CDR3 is 17 amino acids long. Trimming removed 4 bases from V and 0 bases from J, with 17 bases in between. The CDR3 DNA is TGTGCCAGCAGCACCGGCCGGGGGTCAGGTAGCAATCAGCCCCAGCATTTT. Encoded protein: CASSTGRGSGSNQPQHF.

Worth noting for this clone: The sample has other DNA sequences that encode this CDR3 too. The chain is built from TRBV2 and TRBJ2-5; 12 bases are shared with TRBD2. This CDR3 spans 17 amino acids. The V and J ends lost 2 bases and 2 bases, in that order; junction bases with no gene match: 6. CDR1 SNHLY and CDR2 FYNNEI come from the germline V gene. Written as DNA, the CDR3 is TGTGCCAGCAGTGAATCAGGACTAGCGGGGCGACAAGAGACCCAGTACTTC. Residues: CASSESGLAGRQETQYF. Variable domain in full (rest from reference TRBV2 and TRBJ2-5): EPEVTQTPSHQVTQMGQEVILRCVPISNHLYFYWYRQILGQKVEFLVSFYNNEISEKSEIFDDQFSVERPDGSNFTLKIRSTKLEDSAMYFCASSESGLAGRQETQYFGPGTRLLVL.

The gene calls are TRBV27 and TRBJ1-4; no definite D call. This CDR3 spans 16 amino acids. V lost 4 bases and J 0 bases, leaving 12 bases between the germline ends. Germline CDR1 and CDR2: MNHEY and SMNVEV (reference sequence). The CDR3 bases are TGTGCCAGCAGTTCCCCCGGCGGGGCAACTAATGAAAAACTGTTTTTT. Translating gives CASSSPGGATNEKLFF.

J is TRBJ1-5 and V is TRBV19; perhaps TRBD1 as D (6 bases). The length of the CDR3 is 18 residues. The V and J ends lost 3 bases and 2 bases respectively, with 20 bases between them. Germline V CDR1 and CDR2: LNHDA, SQIVND (reference sequence). The DNA for the CDR3 is TGTGCCAGTAGTATTAGTCACAGGGAGGTAGGCGGCAATCAGCCCCAGCATTTT. Translation: CASSISHREVGGNQPQHF.

The chain has TRBV9 and TRBJ1-2; D remains ambiguous. From germline, CDR1 is SGDLS and CDR2 YYNGEE. With 4 bases removed from V and 1 base from J, the gap between germline ends came to 14 bases. This CDR3 has 15 amino acids. For the CDR3, the DNA is TGTGCCAGCAGCTTTGCGTCCGGGGATAACTATGGCTACACCTTC. This codes for CASSFASGDNYGYTF.

DNA of the CDR3: TGTGCCAGCAAACGTCAGGGAGATCAGCCCCAGCATTTT. This codes for CASKRQGDQPQHF. The rearrangement uses TRBV6-5 and TRBJ1-5; D might be TRBD1 (5 bases). Germline CDR1 and CDR2: MNHEY and SVGAGI. The CDR3 consists of 13 residues. The V and J ends lost 7 bases and 5 bases respectively, with 12 bases between them.

This clone was seen a handful of times. The chain's CDR3 is CASGDMNTEAFF. The CDR3 region has the DNA TGTGCCAGCGGAGACATGAACACTGAAGCTTTCTTT. This rearrangement joins TRBV11-2 to TRBJ1-1; unclear D gene. The germline V and J ends were trimmed by 8 bases and 0 bases, with 7 bases remaining between them. CDR3 length: 12 amino acids. CDR1 and CDR2 (germline): SGHAT, FQNNGV. Based on the CDR3 plus reference TRBV11-2 and TRBJ1-1, the full variable domain is EAGVAQSPRYKIIEKRQSVAFWCNPISGHATLYWYQQILGQGPKLLIQFQNNGVVDDSQLPKDRFSAERLKGVDSTLKIQPAKLEDSAVYLCASGDMNTEAFFGQGTRLTVV.

CDR3 amino acids: CASSRLAGSTDTQYF. In nucleotides, the CDR3 is TGTGCCAGTAGTAGGTTAGCGGGATCGACAGATACGCAGTATTTT. The chain carries TRBV19 and TRBJ2-3; 8 nucleotides match TRBD2. From germline, CDR1 is LNHDA and CDR2 SQIVND (reference sequence). There are 15 residues in the CDR3. V shed 4 bases, J shed 3 bases, and the junction held 6 bases outside the gene matches.

This chain uses TRBV29-1 with TRBJ2-3, with D perhaps matching TRBD1 (5 bases). V was shortened by 3 bases and J by 0 bases, with 7 bases between the two germline ends. Germline V gene data show CDR1 as SQVTM and CDR2 as ANQGSEA. The CDR3 contains 13 residues. The CDR3 region has the DNA TGCAGCGTTGACAGGGCTAGCACAGATACGCAGTATTTT. It codes for CSVDRASTDTQYF.

CDR3 nucleotide sequence: TGTGCCAGCAGTTACGGCAACACAGATACGCAGTATTTT. Its protein is CASSYGNTDTQYF. The chain links TRBV6-5 to TRBJ2-3; D is unresolved. The CDR3 covers 13 residues. The germline V and J ends were trimmed by 2 bases and 2 bases, with 5 bases remaining between them. CDR1 and CDR2 (germline): MNHEY, SVGAGI.

This chain connects TRBV27 to TRBJ2-3, with D possibly being TRBD1 (6 bases). The length of the CDR3 is 15 residues. Germline CDR1 and CDR2: MNHEY and SMNVEV (reference sequence). Trimming left V 6 bases short and J 6 bases short, with 19 bases between. The CDR3 loop reads CASSLMMGARDTQYF. For the CDR3, the DNA is TGTGCCAGCAGCCTCATGATGGGGGCGAGGGATACGCAGTATTTT.

This chain links TRBV2 with TRBJ1-2; D is unclear. From germline, CDR1 is SNHLY and CDR2 FYNNEI. V was trimmed by 4 bases and J by 0 bases, leaving 3 bases between them. CDR3 size: 12 residues. DNA for the CDR3: TGTGCCAGCAGTGCAACTAACTATGGCTACACCTTC. It specifies CASSATNYGYTF.

The chain uses TRBV5-1 and TRBJ1-1; D might be TRBD1 (6 bases). Germline V gene data show CDR1 as SGHRS and CDR2 as YFSETQ. Trimming pared 3 bases from V and 2 bases from J, leaving 11 bases between. CDR3 length equals 14 residues. CDR3 DNA: TGCGCCAGCAGCTCAGGGGTTCTAAACACTGAAGCTTTCTTT. Translated, it gives CASSSGVLNTEAFF.

Points on this clone: The sample has other DNA sequences that encode this CDR3 too. This sequence joins TRBV28 and TRBJ1-2; possible D gene TRBD1, 5 bases. Trimming took 1 base from V and 5 from J, leaving 5 bases between them. Germline CDR1 and CDR2: MDHEN and SYDVKM. This CDR3 spans 12 amino acids. The CDR3 region is CASSLSGYGYTF. The DNA of the CDR3 is TGTGCCAGCAGTTTATCAGGGTATGGCTACACCTTC.

The chain uses TRBV6-1 and TRBJ2-5, with D possibly TRBD2 on 6 matching bases. With 6 bases removed from V and 4 bases from J, the gap between germline ends came to 12 bases. Germline CDR1 reads MNHNS; CDR2 reads SASEGT. The CDR3 runs to 13 residues. The CDR3 DNA sequence: TGTGCCAGCAGGGACTATACAAGAGAGACCCAGTACTTC. Amino acids: CASRDYTRETQYF.

This clone was picked up one time. The rearrangement links TRBV7-5 to TRBJ2-7; TRBD1 is the table's D call, not checked against the DNA. TRBV7-5 has pseudogene status. CDR3 length: 14 residues. The CDR3 is CARSSPGQDYEQYF. The CDR3 coding sequence is TGTGCCAGAAGCAGCCCGGGACAAGACTACGAGCAGTACTTC.